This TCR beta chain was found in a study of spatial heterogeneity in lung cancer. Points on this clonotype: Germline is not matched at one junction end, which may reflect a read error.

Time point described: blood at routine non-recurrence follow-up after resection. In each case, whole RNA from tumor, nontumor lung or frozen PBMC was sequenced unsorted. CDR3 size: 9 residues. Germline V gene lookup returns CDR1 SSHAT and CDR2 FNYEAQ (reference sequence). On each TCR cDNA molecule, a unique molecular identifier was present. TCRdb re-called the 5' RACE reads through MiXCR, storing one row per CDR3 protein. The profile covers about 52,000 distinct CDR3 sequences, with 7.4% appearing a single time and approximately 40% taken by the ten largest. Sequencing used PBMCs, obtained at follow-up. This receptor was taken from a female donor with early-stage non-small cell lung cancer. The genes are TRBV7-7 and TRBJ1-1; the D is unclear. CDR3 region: CASSRQAFF. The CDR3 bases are TGTGCTAGCAGCCGCCAAGCTTTCTTT.